This entry concerns a single TCR beta chain. This sample was taken from a study of shared clonotypes between healthy human individuals. Here immunoSEQ multiplex PCR was the method, and the copy in TCRdb shows in-frame clones only, minus some. Among roughly 1.5 million clones listed, nearly 99% were seen once. V lost 0 bases, J lost 1 base, and 5 bases stayed unmatched. CDR1 and CDR2 from the germline V gene are LGHNT and FRNRAP. The CDR3 spans 16 residues. The sequence derives from a young man in good health. The chain has TRBV12-5 and TRBJ1-1, with 7 bases matching TRBD1. Sequenced sample: naive CD4+ T cells sorted from blood. Subset meaning: CD45RA+ positively selected. The CDR3 DNA is TGTGCTAGTGGTTTGGTTGGGACAGCTTCGAACACTGAAGCTTTCTTT. The encoded protein is CASGLVGTASNTEAFF.